Below are 26 T cell receptor beta chains sequenced from a single sample in a study of cytomegalovirus exposure and HLA in healthy donors (dated by TCRdb to about 2017). The receptor library was made with the immunoSEQ multiplex PCR assay. TCRdb holds this immuneACCESS table with in-frame rearrangements only. Some clones are missing; in checked studies, unresolved V genes explain under half, and the rest has no known cause. This sample lists 70,000 or so clones; 94% were detected once. The top ten clones comprise around 1.5% of the sample. Material for sequencing was PBMCs. These receptors originate from a man between 18 and 29 years old in good health and CMV-seropositive.

This chain joins TRBV5-1 and TRBJ2-1; TRBD1 agrees at 7 bases. CDR1 and CDR2 from the germline V gene are SGHRS and YFSETQ. J lost 9 bases, V lost 4 bases, and 16 bases had no gene match. This CDR3 is built from 16 residues. The CDR3: CASSPSSGQSFFEQFF. DNA for the CDR3: TGCGCCAGCAGCCCTTCCTCGGGACAGAGCTTTTTTGAGCAGTTCTTC.

The rearrangement uses TRBV4-2 and TRBJ2-2, with D perhaps matching TRBD1 (6 bases). Trimming took 5 bases from V and 3 from J, leaving 13 bases between them. The CDR3 sequence is 15 residues long. Germline CDR1 LGHNA, CDR2 YNFKEQ. DNA for the CDR3: TGTGCCAGCAGCTTACTCGGACAGCACACCGGGGAGCTGTTTTTT. Protein sequence: CASSLLGQHTGELFF.

The gene calls are TRBV18 and TRBJ2-1; 12 nucleotides line up with TRBD2. In germline, CDR1 is KGHSH, CDR2 LQKENI. The CDR3 runs 18 residues. The V and J ends lost 0 bases and 3 bases, in that order; junction bases with no gene match: 6. The CDR3 sequence is CASSPPLAGGPGYNEQFF. In DNA form, the CDR3 reads TGTGCCAGCTCACCACCCCTAGCGGGAGGGCCAGGCTACAATGAGCAGTTCTTC. The full variable domain, its missing parts supplied by reference TRBV18 and TRBJ2-1, is NAGVMQNPRHLVRRRGQEARLRCSPMKGHSHVYWYRQLPEEGLKFMVYLQKENIIDESGMPKERFSAEFPKEGPSILRIQQVVRGDSAAYFCASSPPLAGGPGYNEQFFGPGTRLTVL.

V and J are TRBV27 and TRBJ2-7, with a weak D call TRBD2 (6 bases). This CDR3 region has 14 residues. Germline CDR1 reads MNHEY; CDR2 reads SMNVEV (reference sequence). With 4 bases removed from V and 4 bases from J, the gap between germline ends came to 14 bases. DNA for the CDR3: TGTGCCAGCAGTTACTCGGGGACTGTGTACGAGCAGTACTTC. It yields the protein CASSYSGTVYEQYF.

The V call is TRBV5-1, the J call TRBJ2-3; 8 bases agree with TRBD2. The V and J ends lost 4 bases and 0 bases, in that order; junction bases with no gene match: 1. Germline CDR1 is SGHRS and CDR2 is YFSETQ. The CDR3 consists of 14 residues. The CDR3 region is CASSIAGSTDTQYF. The DNA of the CDR3 is TGCGCCAGCAGCATAGCGGGGAGCACAGATACGCAGTATTTT.

This chain connects TRBV7-2 to TRBJ2-3, with 11 bases aligning to TRBD2. CDR1 and CDR2 from the germline V gene are SGHTA and FQGNSA. V was pared by 5 bases and J by 2 bases, with 12 bases of the junction left unmatched. This CDR3 contains 18 residues. Here the CDR3 reads CASSPRASGRRDTDTQYF. DNA for the CDR3: TGTGCCAGCAGCCCCCGCGCTAGCGGGAGGAGGGACACAGATACGCAGTATTTT.

The rearrangement uses TRBV4-1 and TRBJ2-3, with D maybe TRBD2 (5 bases). The germline gives CDR1 MGHRA, CDR2 YSYEKL. The CDR3 contains 13 residues. The V gene lost 0 bases and the J gene lost 8 bases, with 9 bases spanning the gap. DNA for the CDR3: TGCGCCAGCAGCCAAGACGGGATCCGTACGCAGTATTTT. Translated, it gives CASSQDGIRTQYF.

The J gene is TRBJ2-7, the V gene TRBV5-1; D gene unclear. Germline V gene lookup returns CDR1 SGHRS and CDR2 YFSETQ. This CDR3 has 14 residues. The germline V and J ends were trimmed by 3 bases and 5 bases, with 15 bases remaining between them. DNA of the CDR3: TGCGCCAGCAGCTCCTTGACAAGGCCCCACGAGCAGTACTTC. It translates to CASSSLTRPHEQYF.

The genes are TRBV28 and TRBJ1-5, with 8 bases aligning to TRBD1. The CDR3 is made up of 14 amino acids. Germline CDR1 reads MDHEN; CDR2 reads SYDVKM. J gave up 5 bases and V 6 bases, and 6 bases lay outside the gene matches. The CDR3 DNA reads as TGTGCCAGCAGCTCTGGACAGGGCTATCAGCCCCAGCATTTT. This gives the protein CASSSGQGYQPQHF.

The chain uses TRBV19 and TRBJ2-2; 7 nucleotides align to TRBD1. Germline V gene data show CDR1 as LNHDA and CDR2 as SQIVND (reference sequence). The CDR3 covers 14 residues. The trim removed 6 bases at V and 6 bases at J, leaving 7 bases unmatched. The CDR3 nucleotides read TGTGCCAGTAGGGTAGGACAGGTGGCCGGGGAGCTGTTTTTT. It translates to CASRVGQVAGELFF.

The chain combines TRBV19 with TRBJ2-1; 7 bases line up with TRBD2. Germline V gene data show CDR1 as LNHDA and CDR2 as SQIVND (reference sequence). The V gene end was trimmed by 6 bases and the J gene end by 3 bases; junction bases not matched to a gene: 8. The CDR3 loop spans 15 amino acids. The CDR3 DNA is TGTGCCAGTAGGACTCCGGGACTAAACTACAATGAGCAGTTCTTC. Its protein is CASRTPGLNYNEQFF. Filled out from reference TRBV19 and TRBJ2-1, the complete variable domain reads DGGITQSPKYLFRKEGQNVTLSCEQNLNHDAMYWYRQDPGQGLRLIYYSQIVNDFQKGDIAEGYSVSREKKESFPLTVTSAQKNPTAFYLCASRTPGLNYNEQFFGPGTRLTVL.

DNA for the CDR3: TGTGCCAGCCTGGACAGGGAGAATCAGCCCCAGCATTTT. It is translated as CASLDRENQPQHF. The chain recombines TRBV2 with TRBJ1-5; 8 bases match TRBD1. Looked up from germline, CDR1 is SNHLY and CDR2 is FYNNEI. Trimming cost V 8 bases and J 4 bases; bases outside gene matches: 4. CDR3 size: 13 residues.

The chain recombines TRBV29-1 with TRBJ1-2, with D maybe TRBD1 (5 bases). V gave up 3 bases and J gave up 4 bases, with 12 bases separating them. Germline V lookup: CDR1 SQVTM, CDR2 ANQGSEA. This CDR3 contains 13 residues. CDR3 sequence reads: CSVDGHSTYGYTF. The CDR3 bases are TGCAGCGTTGATGGACACTCGACCTATGGCTACACCTTC.

This chain links TRBV27 with TRBJ1-1; TRBD1 matches 11 bases. The CDR3 has 14 amino acids. The trim removed 5 bases at V and 4 bases at J, leaving 3 bases unmatched. Germline CDR1 is MNHEY and CDR2 is SMNVEV (reference sequence). CDR3 protein: CASSPGTGGTEAFF. As DNA, the CDR3 is TGTGCCAGCAGTCCTGGGACAGGGGGCACTGAAGCTTTCTTT.

The chain joins TRBV6-5 to TRBJ2-7; TRBD1 matches at 7 bases. The CDR3 length is 16 residues. V lost 4 bases, J lost 5 bases, and 14 bases stayed unmatched. Germline lookup yields CDR1 MNHEY and CDR2 SVGAGI. The CDR3: CASSSFRTGAWDEQYF. CDR3 sequence (DNA): TGTGCCAGCAGTTCGTTTAGGACAGGCGCGTGGGACGAGCAGTACTTC.

V and J are TRBV9 and TRBJ1-5; perhaps TRBD1 as D (5 bases). In germline, CDR1 is SGDLS, CDR2 YYNGEE. The CDR3 has 12 residues. Trimming stripped 3 bases from V and 4 bases from J, with 5 bases between. CDR3 coding DNA: TGTGCCAGCAGCGAGGGGAATCAGCCCCAGCATTTT. Its protein is CASSEGNQPQHF.

V and J are TRBV5-1 and TRBJ2-3; TRBD2 agrees at 12 bases. The V gene's germline CDR1 is SGHRS and CDR2 YFSETQ. V lost 9 bases to trimming and J lost 6 bases; unmatched junction nucleotides: 8. There are 14 residues in the CDR3. CDR3 in DNA: TGCGCCACCAGAGGACTAGCGGGAACGGATACGCAGTATTTT. It yields the protein CATRGLAGTDTQYF.

The chain links TRBV19 to TRBJ1-5; D not resolved. Trimming pared 3 bases from V and 3 bases from J, leaving 12 bases between. Germline V gene data show CDR1 as LNHDA and CDR2 as SQIVND (reference sequence). CDR3 length: 15 amino acids. The CDR3 sequence is CASSMISQSNQPQHF. The CDR3 DNA reads TGTGCCAGTAGTATGATAAGTCAGTCCAATCAGCCCCAGCATTTT.

The rearrangement joins TRBV19 to TRBJ2-7; TRBD2 matches 14 bases. V shed 5 bases, J shed 3 bases, and the junction held 3 bases outside the gene matches. Germline V lookup: CDR1 LNHDA, CDR2 SQIVND (reference sequence). The CDR3 is made up of 15 amino acids. CDR3: CASSRGLAGGYEQYF. CDR3 nucleotide sequence: TGTGCCAGTAGTCGCGGACTAGCGGGAGGCTACGAGCAGTACTTC.

Here the CDR3 reads CASSYRGNGYGYTF. In nucleotides, the CDR3 is TGTGCCAGCAGTTATAGGGGAAACGGCTATGGCTACACCTTC. This sequence joins TRBV6-5 and TRBJ1-2, with TRBD1 as a possible D gene (5 bases). The CDR3 is 14 amino acids. Germline CDR1 and CDR2: MNHEY and SVGAGI. Trimming pared 3 bases from V and 4 bases from J, leaving 12 bases between.

This clone was counted once. The CDR3 sequence: CASSGTGTGFYEQYF. The DNA for the CDR3 is TGCGCCAGCAGCGGAACCGGGACAGGGTTCTACGAGCAGTACTTC. The chain has TRBV5-1 and TRBJ2-7; 9 nucleotides match TRBD1. V shed 4 bases, J shed 3 bases, and the junction held 8 bases outside the gene matches. The germline CDR1 and CDR2 sequences are SGHRS and YFSETQ. This CDR3 contains 15 residues.

This chain links TRBV19 with TRBJ1-5; maybe TRBD1 (5 bases). The ends were cut back, 2 bases at V and 5 bases at J, with 22 bases in the middle. Germline V gives CDR1 LNHDA, CDR2 SQIVND (reference sequence). This CDR3 region has 18 residues. CDR3 region: CASSIITLLGLGDQPQHF. As DNA, the CDR3 is TGTGCCAGTAGTATAATAACGTTGTTGGGACTGGGGGATCAGCCCCAGCATTTT.

CDR3 sequence: CASSRQDRGGNQPQHF. In DNA form, the CDR3 reads TGTGCCAGCAGCCGCCAGGACAGGGGAGGAAATCAGCCCCAGCATTTT. The chain recombines TRBV6-6 with TRBJ1-5; 9 bases fit TRBD1. Germline V gene data show CDR1 as MNHNY and CDR2 as SVGAGI (reference sequence). The V gene end was trimmed by 6 bases and the J gene end by 4 bases; junction bases not matched to a gene: 10. This CDR3 spans 16 amino acids.

The CDR3 DNA is TGTGCCAGCAGCTTGGGACGAAGGGGTCTAGCGGGAGTACAGACCCAGTACTTC. Encoded protein: CASSLGRRGLAGVQTQYF. V is TRBV5-6 and J is TRBJ2-5; TRBD2 aligns across 10 bases. The CDR3 sequence is 18 residues long. Germline lookup yields CDR1 SGHDT and CDR2 YYEEEE. V lost 0 bases to trimming and J lost 6 bases; unmatched junction nucleotides: 14.

The gene calls are TRBV28 and TRBJ2-7, with 12 bases fitting TRBD1. Germline V gives CDR1 MDHEN, CDR2 SYDVKM. This CDR3 is built from 15 residues. With V trimmed by 6 bases and J by 2 bases, 5 bases remained unmatched. CDR3 protein: CASRGQGAQAYEQYF. CDR3 coding DNA: TGTGCCAGCAGGGGACAGGGGGCCCAGGCCTACGAGCAGTACTTC.

The chain joins TRBV20-1 to TRBJ1-1; D ambiguous. V lost 3 bases and J lost 4, with 6 bases in between. Germline CDR1 DFQATT, CDR2 SNEGSKA (reference sequence). The CDR3 is 11 amino acids. In DNA, the CDR3 is TGCAGTGCTAGGACGGGCACTGAAGCTTTCTTT. It specifies CSARTGTEAFF.